This T cell receptor beta chain was documented in a study of blood T cell repertoires in COVID-19. Study summary: The cDNA or gDNA used as material had been derived from T cells, B-cell-depleted T cells, or PBMCs.

The germline gives CDR1 LGHDT, CDR2 YNNKEL (reference sequence). J was trimmed by 9 bases and V by 1 base; bases with no gene match: 6. This CDR3 spans 14 amino acids. This clone showed up just once. Profiled with immunoSEQ multiplex PCR; TCRdb holds only in-frame clones, not every one. Seen here are some 220,000 clones, 75% to 90% observed once, and the top ten hold approximately 3.5%. Participants spanned ages about 18 to 90 years and resided in about 24 US areas. Each participant's cohort was designated according to participant-reported clinical history. The chain recombines TRBV3-1 (or the pseudogene TRBV3-2) with TRBJ2-7, with 10 bases aligning to TRBD1. The receptor was derived from a woman between 18 and 29 years old in a cohort exposed to, infected with or recovered from COVID-19 (not recorded which). Material: PBMCs or T cells enriched from blood (not recorded which). CDR3 nucleotides: TGTGCCAGCAGCCAAGGACAGGGGGCATGGTCGCAGTACTTC. Encoded protein: CASSQGQGAWSQYF.